This T cell receptor (beta chain) was retrieved from a study of Ad26.COV2.S vaccination and SARS-CoV-2 variants. TCRdb's copy holds only in-frame clones and misses some; the assay was immunoSEQ multiplex PCR. The sample has about 460,000 clones, roughly 87% seen once. The treatment denotes: around 19 received Ad26.COV2.S at low or high dose, single or two shots; a few received placebo; per-sample allocation not given. At day 63 after the first vaccine or placebo injection, samples were drawn. The material was peripheral blood, obtained in a trial of Ad26.COV2.S vaccine versus placebo. The clonotype originates from a person aged 18-65 years who received the Ad26.COV2.S COVID-19 vaccine or a placebo.

CDR3 bases: TGCGCCAGCAGCTCGGACCCGTCTACCTACGAGCAGTACTTC. Translation gives CASSSDPSTYEQYF. V usage is TRBV5-1 and J usage is TRBJ2-7; D remains ambiguous. V was pared by 3 bases and J by 2 bases, with 12 bases between. Germline assignment: CDR1 SGHRS and CDR2 YFSETQ. The CDR3 extends over 14 amino acids.